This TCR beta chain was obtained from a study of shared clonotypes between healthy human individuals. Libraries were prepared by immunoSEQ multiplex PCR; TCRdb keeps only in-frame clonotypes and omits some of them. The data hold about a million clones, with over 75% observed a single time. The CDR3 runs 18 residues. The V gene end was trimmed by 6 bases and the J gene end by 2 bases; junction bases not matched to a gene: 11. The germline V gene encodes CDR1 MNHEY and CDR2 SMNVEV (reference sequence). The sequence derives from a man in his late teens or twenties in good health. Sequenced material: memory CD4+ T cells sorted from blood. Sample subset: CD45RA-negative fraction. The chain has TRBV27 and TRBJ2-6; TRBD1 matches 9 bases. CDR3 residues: CASRIGGQGMAGANVLTF. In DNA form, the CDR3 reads TGTGCCAGCAGAATCGGGGGACAGGGAATGGCTGGGGCCAACGTCCTGACTTTC.